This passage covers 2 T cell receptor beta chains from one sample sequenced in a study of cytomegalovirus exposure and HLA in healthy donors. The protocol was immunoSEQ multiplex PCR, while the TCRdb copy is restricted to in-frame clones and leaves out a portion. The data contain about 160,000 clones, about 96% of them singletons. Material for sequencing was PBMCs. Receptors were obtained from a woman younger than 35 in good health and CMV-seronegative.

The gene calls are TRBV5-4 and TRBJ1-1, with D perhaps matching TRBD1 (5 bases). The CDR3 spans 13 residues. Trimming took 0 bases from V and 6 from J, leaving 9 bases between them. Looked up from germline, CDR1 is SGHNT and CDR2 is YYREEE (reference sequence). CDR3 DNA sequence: TGTGCCAGCAGCTTGGCCAGGGAAGCTGAAGCTTTCTTT. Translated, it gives CASSLAREAEAFF.

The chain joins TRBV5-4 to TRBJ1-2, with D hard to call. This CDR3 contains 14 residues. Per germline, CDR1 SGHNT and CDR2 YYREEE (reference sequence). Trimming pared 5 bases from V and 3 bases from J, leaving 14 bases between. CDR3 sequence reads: CASSRREGYYGYTF. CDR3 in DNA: TGTGCCAGCAGTAGGCGAGAGGGATACTATGGCTACACCTTC. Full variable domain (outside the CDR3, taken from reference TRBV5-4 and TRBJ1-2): ETGVTQSPTHLIKTRGQQVTLRCSSQSGHNTVSWYQQALGQGPQFIFQYYREEENGRGNFPPRFSGLQFPNYSSELNVNALELDDSALYLCASSRREGYYGYTFGSGTRLTVV.